The 14 T cell receptor beta chains listed next were all sequenced from one sample in a study of control samples from healthy donors and cancer patients. Clones were read by immunoSEQ multiplex PCR, and TCRdb kept only the in-frame ones, dropping some. Here the sample spans about 100,000 clones, roughly 92% being singletons. Sequencing was performed on blood. All receptors come from a human donor in good health. The donor label of this sample is uncertain.

Only one count was recorded for this clone. The chain joins TRBV5-1 to TRBJ1-1; no clear D gene. The length of the CDR3 is 12 residues. V dropped 1 base and J dropped 1 base, with 2 bases sitting between them. Germline CDR1 and CDR2: SGHRS and YFSETQ. The CDR3 reads CASSLSNTEAFF. For the CDR3, the DNA is TGCGCCAGCAGCTTGTCGAACACTGAAGCTTTCTTT.

This chain connects TRBV29-1 to TRBJ2-3; D may be TRBD1 or TRBD2 (5 bases each). The ends were cut back, 7 bases at V and 0 bases at J, with 17 bases in the middle. Germline assignment: CDR1 SQVTM and CDR2 ANQGSEA. The CDR3 has 15 residues. The CDR3 region has the DNA TGCAGCGGTCGGGGACCGTCGACTAGCACAGATACGCAGTATTTT. This codes for CSGRGPSTSTDTQYF.

In its sample, this clone was seen a few times. DNA for the CDR3: TGTGCCAGTAGTATCAGCGGCGCGGCCCGGTATGGCTACACCTTC. Amino acid sequence: CASSISGAARYGYTF. V gene TRBV19 combines with J gene TRBJ1-2, with no clear D. The CDR3 loop spans 15 amino acids. Germline assignment: CDR1 LNHDA and CDR2 SQIVND (reference sequence). The V end lost 3 bases, the J end lost 5 bases, and 16 bases lay between the germline ends.

This clone was seen only a few times. This rearrangement joins TRBV2 to TRBJ2-5, with 8 bases lining up with TRBD1. With V trimmed by 5 bases and J by 2 bases, 7 bases remained unmatched. CDR1 is SNHLY and CDR2 is FYNNEI in the germline V gene. CDR3 length: 15 residues. CDR3 nucleotides: TGTGCCAGCAGTCTCGACGACAGGGGACAAGAGACCCAGTACTTC. Translation: CASSLDDRGQETQYF.

The chain uses TRBV3-1 (or the pseudogene TRBV3-2) and TRBJ2-3; D is perhaps TRBD2 (6 bases). This CDR3 is built from 15 residues. V dropped 4 bases and J dropped 2 bases, with 13 bases sitting between them. CDR1 LGHDT and CDR2 YNNKEL come from the germline V gene (reference sequence). CDR3 nucleotide sequence: TGTGCCAGCAGCCCGGGACTGATCCTCACAGATACGCAGTATTTT. Translating it yields CASSPGLILTDTQYF.

This rearrangement joins TRBV27 to TRBJ1-2, with 8 bases fitting TRBD1. The V segment lost 6 bases and the J segment 2 bases; nucleotides outside the gene matches: 2. This CDR3 region has 13 residues. Per germline, CDR1 MNHEY and CDR2 SMNVEV (reference sequence). DNA of the CDR3: TGTGCCAGCAGCCGGACAGGGAACTATGGCTACACCTTC. As protein: CASSRTGNYGYTF.

The CDR3 spells CASALEGALSNQPQHF. For the CDR3, the DNA is TGTGCTAGTGCCTTAGAGGGGGCGCTGAGCAATCAGCCCCAGCATTTT. The chain couples TRBV12-5 to TRBJ1-5, with 7 bases lining up with TRBD1. The germline V gene has CDR1 LGHNT and CDR2 FRNRAP. V trimming: 7 bases; J trimming: 1 base; junction bases outside the gene matches: 10. This CDR3 region has 16 residues.

The gene calls are TRBV27 and TRBJ2-7; perhaps TRBD1 as D (5 bases). This CDR3 contains 13 residues. Germline V gene data show CDR1 as MNHEY and CDR2 as SMNVEV (reference sequence). The V end lost 4 bases, the J end lost 9 bases, and 16 bases lay between the germline ends. As DNA, the CDR3 is TGTGCCAGCAGTTCATCCCGACAGACTCGGCAGTACGTC. This gives the protein CASSSSRQTRQYV.

The V call is TRBV6-5, the J call TRBJ2-7; 7 bases match TRBD2. Germline V lookup: CDR1 MNHEY, CDR2 SVGAGI. CDR3 length equals 14 residues. The trim removed 6 bases at V and 3 bases at J, leaving 8 bases unmatched. CDR3 coding DNA: TGTGCCAGCAGCCCGGCGGGGGAATTCTACGAGCAGTACTTC. The encoded protein is CASSPAGEFYEQYF.

The V and J genes are TRBV3-1 (or the pseudogene TRBV3-2) and TRBJ1-6; the D gene is possibly TRBD1 (6 bases). V was clipped by 2 bases and J by 10 bases, with 15 bases between them. The germline V gene encodes CDR1 LGHDT and CDR2 YNNKEL (reference sequence). The CDR3 is 15 residues long. Here the CDR3 reads CASSQNTGPGSPLHF. The CDR3, as DNA: TGTGCCAGCAGCCAAAACACAGGGCCGGGGTCACCCCTCCACTTT.

The rearrangement joins TRBV12-5 to TRBJ2-5; D ambiguous. Trimming shortened V by 5 bases and J by 0 bases, and 10 bases separated the two germline ends. This CDR3 is 14 amino acids long. CDR1 and CDR2 from the germline V gene are LGHNT and FRNRAP. CDR3 sequence: CASGIGRYQETQYF. The CDR3 nucleotides are TGTGCTAGTGGTATAGGACGGTACCAAGAGACCCAGTACTTC.

The J gene is TRBJ1-2, the V gene TRBV6-5, with TRBD1 matching 7 bases. The V and J ends lost 3 bases and 8 bases, in that order; junction bases with no gene match: 6. The V gene's germline CDR1 is MNHEY and CDR2 SVGAGI. The CDR3 extends over 13 amino acids. This CDR3 is CASSYSTGIGYTF. CDR3 nucleotide sequence: TGTGCCAGCAGTTATTCGACAGGGATCGGCTACACCTTC.

This chain connects TRBV4-1 to TRBJ1-3; TRBD1 agrees at 10 bases. Germline values: CDR1 MGHRA, CDR2 YSYEKL. This CDR3 is built from 16 residues. The J segment lost 1 base and the V segment lost 5 bases, leaving 5 bases of the junction unmatched. The CDR3 nucleotides are TGCGCCAGCAGCGGACAGGGGGGAATATCTGGAAACACCATATATTTT. Its protein is CASSGQGGISGNTIYF.

The V gene is TRBV5-6, the J gene TRBJ2-5; D is ambiguous. The CDR3 extends over 13 amino acids. The V and J ends lost 1 base and 3 bases respectively, with 7 bases between them. The germline V gene has CDR1 SGHDT and CDR2 YYEEEE. The CDR3 DNA is TGTGCCAGCAGCTTGTCATTAGAAGAGACCCAGTACTTC. Translation: CASSLSLEETQYF.